This T cell receptor (beta chain) was sequenced for a study of OX40 agonist ivuxolimab in advanced cancers. About the study: Ivuxolimab, an antibody that agonizes OX40 (CD134), was administered to the patients. The study's findings and limits: Antigen specificity of clonally expanded peripheral T cells was not established.

Sequencing was performed with immunoSEQ multiplex PCR; in TCRdb, only in-frame clones are kept and a portion is missing. The table has around 36,000 clones, roughly 84% seen once; the top ten hold 13% to 15%. Worth noting for this clone: Its target is not known. Different DNA sequences within this sample yield the same CDR3.

This material consisted of CD4+ or CD8+ T cells sorted from blood, taken in a trial of the OX40 agonist ivuxolimab. The sequence was obtained from an adult with an advanced solid tumor such as melanoma, head and neck, liver or kidney cancer.

CDR3 protein: CASSLTGNTGELFF. In DNA form, the CDR3 reads TGTGCCAGCAGCTTGACAGGGAACACCGGGGAGCTGTTTTTT. The gene calls are TRBV7-3 and TRBJ2-2; D may be TRBD1 (6 bases). Germline loops: CDR1 SGHTA, CDR2 FQGTGA. CDR3 length equals 14 residues. Trimming shortened V by 3 bases and J by 1 base, and 6 bases separated the two germline ends.